These 3 T cell receptor beta chains were sequenced from one sample in a study of OX40 agonist ivuxolimab in advanced cancers. The method was immunoSEQ multiplex PCR; TCRdb's version includes in-frame clones alone and lacks a portion of them. Found here are 45,000 to 65,000 clones, 88% of them singletons; the top ten hold roughly 6.9%. Source: CD4+ or CD8+ T cells sorted from blood, taken in a trial of the OX40 agonist ivuxolimab. The receptors stem from an adult with an advanced solid tumor such as melanoma, head and neck, liver or kidney cancer.

The rearrangement joins TRBV19 to TRBJ2-1, with D hard to call. V was cut by 4 bases and J by 7 bases, with 8 bases left in between. The germline gives CDR1 LNHDA, CDR2 SQIVND (reference sequence). This CDR3 region has 12 residues. The CDR3 coding sequence is TGTGCCAGTAGTACCCCCAGTAATGAGCAGTTCTTC. Translating gives CASSTPSNEQFF.

The chain is built from TRBV2 and TRBJ2-5; D uncertain. Germline CDR1 reads SNHLY; CDR2 reads FYNNEI. The CDR3 runs 13 residues. V was clipped by 1 base and J by 3 bases, with 6 bases between them. CDR3 in DNA: TGTGCCAGCAGTGAAGGAGTTAAAGAGACCCAGTACTTC. Translated, it gives CASSEGVKETQYF.

The genes are TRBV28 and TRBJ2-3; D is undetermined. The CDR3 is made up of 15 amino acids. V was cut by 5 bases and J by 0 bases, with 12 bases left in between. The germline CDR1 and CDR2 sequences are MDHEN and SYDVKM. CDR3 bases: TGTGCCAGCAGTCCCCCGGCAGGTAGCACAGATACGCAGTATTTT. It encodes CASSPPAGSTDTQYF.